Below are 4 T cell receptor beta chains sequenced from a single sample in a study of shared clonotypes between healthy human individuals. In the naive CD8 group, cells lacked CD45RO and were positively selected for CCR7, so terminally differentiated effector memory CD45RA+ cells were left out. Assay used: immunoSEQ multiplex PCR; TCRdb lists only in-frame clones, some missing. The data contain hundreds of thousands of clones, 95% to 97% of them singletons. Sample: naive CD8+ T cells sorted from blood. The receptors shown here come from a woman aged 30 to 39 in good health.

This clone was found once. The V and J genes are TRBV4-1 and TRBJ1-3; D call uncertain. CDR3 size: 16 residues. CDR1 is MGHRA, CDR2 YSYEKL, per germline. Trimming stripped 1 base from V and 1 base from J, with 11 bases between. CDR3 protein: CASSQGAFGSGNTIYF. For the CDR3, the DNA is TGCGCCAGCAGCCAAGGGGCCTTCGGGTCTGGAAACACCATATATTTT.

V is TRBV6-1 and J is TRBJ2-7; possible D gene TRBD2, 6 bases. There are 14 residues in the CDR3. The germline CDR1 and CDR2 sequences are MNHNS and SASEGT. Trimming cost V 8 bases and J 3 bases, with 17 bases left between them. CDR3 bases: TGTGCCAGCTCCGTGGTCATGGGACTCTACGAGCAGTACTTC. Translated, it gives CASSVVMGLYEQYF.

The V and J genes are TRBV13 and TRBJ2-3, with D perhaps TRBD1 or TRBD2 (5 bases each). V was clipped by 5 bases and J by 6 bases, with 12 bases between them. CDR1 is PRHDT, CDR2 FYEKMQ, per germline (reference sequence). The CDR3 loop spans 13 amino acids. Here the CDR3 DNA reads TGTGCCAGCAGCCCCGGGACGGCCGATACGCAGTATTTT. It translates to CASSPGTADTQYF.

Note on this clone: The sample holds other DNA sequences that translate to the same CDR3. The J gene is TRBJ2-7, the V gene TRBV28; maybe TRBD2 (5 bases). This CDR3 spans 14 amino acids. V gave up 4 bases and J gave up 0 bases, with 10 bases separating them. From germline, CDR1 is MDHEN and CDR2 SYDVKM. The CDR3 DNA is TGTGCCAGCAGTTCCCAAGGAGGCTCCTACGAGCAGTACTTC. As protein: CASSSQGGSYEQYF.